This record looks at one TCR beta chain sequence and its context. The table lists this clonotype with a few counts. Its antigen remains undetermined. One base away there is no much larger clone; base qualities are not given. The data were obtained in a study of blood T cells in healthy people across ages (dated by TCRdb to the mid-2010s). In the study overall: In model experiments, template switching captured roughly one uniquely barcoded TCR beta cDNA molecule for every two T cells. Two additional independent replicas of 1 million unique cDNA reads from the same blood draw were analyzed for two donors (one aged 18 to 30 and one aged 80 or older). To avoid experimental bias, donors of different ages were distributed randomly across sequencing lanes. The donors were divided into four age groups: young (average 16 years), middle-aged (over 35), aged (around 67) and long-lived (around 87). Using deep sequencing normalized with unique cDNA molecular identifiers, the study measured how TCR beta repertoire diversity changes with age. General findings and caveats noted by the study authors: Estimates of total diversity based on one million sequenced T cells were considered lower bounds and underestimates. Because profiling used bulk unsorted PBMCs, naive and antigen-experienced compartments could not be compared conclusively. As age increased, observed TCR beta diversity per million T cells dropped in a roughly linear way, and a significant reduction was already evident by age 40. The long-lived group showed more naive CD4+ T cells, fewer expanded clones and increased TCR diversity than the aged group, suggesting age selection. A strong correlation was found between observed TCR beta diversity and the percentage of naive T cells measured by flow cytometry. Because donor CMV infection status was unknown, age-related changes in expanded clonotypes were potentially confounded.

The roughly 39 donors, aged roughly 6 to 100 years, were systemically healthy Caucasian individuals from Russia. Each donor gave roughly 11 milliliters of peripheral blood, drawn into EDTA-treated Vacutainer tubes. PBMCs were isolated by Ficoll-Paque density-gradient centrifugation, with at least 6 million obtained per sample. Trizol reagent was used to extract total RNA from PBMCs, with at least 5.5 micrograms per sample. The percentages of naive CD45RAhigh/CD27high T cells were determined by flow cytometry on a PBMC aliquot from every donor. Libraries were made using 5' RACE. The sequencer was an Illumina HiSeq 2500. A second roughly 7 to 11 cycle PCR used a sample-barcoded 5' primer and a J-beta primer mix. Each TCR beta cDNA molecule received a unique molecular identifier from a template-switch 5' adaptor carrying 12 random nucleotides. At least 3 million CDR3-containing paired-end reads were obtained from each sample. First-strand cDNA synthesis was performed from all RNA using the Mint cDNA synthesis kit, with priming by a TRBC-specific oligonucleotide. Following uracil-DNA glycosylase treatment, all cDNA underwent a first 18-cycle PCR with the universal primers M1SS and BC2_uni_R. Turning to the authors' computational methods: Each sample was normalized by randomly selecting 1 million high-quality reads, each carrying a distinct molecular identifier. Reads with shared molecular identifiers were discarded instead of being binned into consensus sequences. MiTCR, set to a Q25 quality threshold and the strictest error-elimination algorithm, was used for CDR3 identification, clonotype clustering and error correction. Lower-bound total TCR beta diversity was estimated with a nonparametric unseen species model using Euler transformation. TCRdb reanalyzed the raw reads on its own, using fastp at Q25 for trimming and MiXCR for clone calling, and kept in-frame beta chains. Rows with one shared CDR3 protein collapse into an entry with the most common genes and DNA. For this entry, the V and J calls and clone size follow TCRdb and not the study's own pipeline. The sample has roughly 730,000 distinct CDR3 sequences on record, 56% of them singletons. More than 25% of the sample lies in the top ten.

The CDR3 contains 13 residues, cysteine and phenylalanine counted. The entry retains the CDR3 DNA only, 39 bases that are in frame from base 1. The germline ends are 15 bases apart after V is trimmed by 6 bases and J by 4 bases. The germline V gene provides CDR1 SQVTM and CDR2 ANQGSEA. The sequence was obtained from a man in his forties in good health. Material: blood. The chain is assembled from TRBV29-1 and TRBJ2-5; TRBD2 might be the D gene, on 5 matching bases. The DNA reads TGCAGCGTCAGACCCAGCGCGGGAGAGACCCAGTACTTC. Protein translation: CSVRPSAGETQYF.